One and the same sample provided the 10 T cell receptor beta chains below, sequenced in a study of Graves' ophthalmopathy and Graves' hyperthyroidism. The authors amplified TCR beta CDR3 regions, and they did so from RNA transcripts for repertoire sequencing. The first round was an RT-PCR with HTBI primers, and the second round was a multiplex PCR. TCRdb passed the multiplex PCR reads through MiXCR, listing each CDR3 protein once. The table records about 700,000 distinct CDR3 sequences, just over 40% of them present only once. Material: peripheral blood. Receptors originate from an adult man with Graves' ophthalmopathy.

This clonotype was observed many times. V usage is TRBV5-6 and J usage is TRBJ1-1, with TRBD1 as a possible D gene (5 bases). CDR1 is SGHDT, CDR2 YYEEEE, per germline. V lost 4 bases to trimming and J lost 5 bases, with 15 bases between them. This CDR3 region has 14 residues. The CDR3, as DNA: TGTGCCAGCAGCATGACCTTGCGGGGGACTGAAGCTTTCTTT. This gives the protein CASSMTLRGTEAFF.

The chain is built from TRBV7-6 and TRBJ1-1; perhaps TRBD1 as D (5 bases). Per the germline V gene, CDR1 is SGHVS and CDR2 is FNYEAQ. Trimming cost V 2 bases and J 5 bases, with 12 bases left between them. The CDR3 has 14 amino acids. The CDR3 sequence: CASSLLSGGTEAFF. CDR3 in DNA: TGTGCCAGCAGCTTATTATCTGGGGGTACTGAAGCTTTCTTT.

This clonotype was seen a handful of times. The chain couples TRBV5-1 to TRBJ2-2; no definite D call. This CDR3 region has 14 residues. Germline V CDR1 and CDR2: SGHRS, YFSETQ. Trimming cost V 1 base and J 4 bases, with 8 bases left between them. This CDR3 is CASSLQPSTGELFF. The CDR3 DNA reads TGCGCCAGCAGCTTGCAGCCATCCACCGGGGAGCTGTTTTTT.

In this sample, this clonotype turned up a few times. The chain uses TRBV9 and TRBJ1-5; no clear D gene. Deletions cut 4 bases from V and 4 bases from J, with 15 bases between. The germline CDR1 and CDR2 sequences are SGDLS and YYNGEE. CDR3 length: 15 amino acids. The CDR3 nucleotides are TGTGCCAGCAGCCAAGATTTCACAAATAATCAGCCCCAGCATTTT. Its protein is CASSQDFTNNQPQHF.

The chain joins TRBV7-6 to TRBJ2-7; 11 bases line up with TRBD2. The CDR3 totals 13 residues. Germline V gene lookup returns CDR1 SGHVS and CDR2 FNYEAQ. The junction had 9 bases not matched to a gene; V was cut back by 11 bases and J by 6 bases. The CDR3 sequence is CAWRASGRSEQYF. The CDR3 DNA is TGTGCCTGGAGGGCTAGCGGGAGGAGCGAGCAGTACTTC.

This clonotype was seen more than once but under ten times. This rearrangement joins TRBV20-1 to TRBJ1-5; D is unresolved. V lost 0 bases and J lost 5, with 14 bases in between. The length of the CDR3 is 15 residues. Germline V gene lookup returns CDR1 DFQATT and CDR2 SNEGSKA (reference sequence). CDR3 coding DNA: TGCAGTGCTAGAGATGAGCAGGCCTTCGATCAGCCCCAGCATTTT. This sequence encodes CSARDEQAFDQPQHF.

Ten or more counts support this clonotype. The chain links TRBV12-3 or TRBV12-4 to TRBJ1-5, with D hard to call. The CDR3 is 12 amino acids. V gave up 3 bases and J gave up 7 bases, with 7 bases separating them. CDR3 nucleotide sequence: TGTGCCAGCAGTTTCTCGGGACAGCCCCAGCATTTT. Translation gives CASSFSGQPQHF.

This clonotype was seen at least ten times. The chain couples TRBV12-3 or TRBV12-4 to TRBJ1-6, with D unresolved. With 3 bases removed from V and 8 bases from J, the gap between germline ends came to 11 bases. The CDR3 covers 14 residues. The CDR3 DNA is TGTGCCAGCAGTTTTCGCGGTTTCCATTCACCCCTCCACTTT. Its translation is CASSFRGFHSPLHF.

Remarks on this clonotype: The junction does not match germline at one end; this may be a read error. V is TRBV24-1 and J is TRBJ2-1, with 11 bases identical to TRBD2. Germline V gives CDR1 KGHDR, CDR2 SFDVKD. This CDR3 has 18 residues. As DNA, the CDR3 is TGTGCCAGCAGTGTCCCGGGACTAGCGGCTAGAGTGTACAATGAGCAGTTCTTC. This translates into CASSVPGLAARVYNEQFF.

This clonotype was seen at least ten times. The chain recombines TRBV2 with TRBJ2-7; TRBD1 matches at 10 bases. The CDR3 spans 13 residues. Germline V gene sequence: CDR1 SNHLY, CDR2 FYNNEI. The J segment lost 5 bases and the V segment lost 8 bases, leaving 6 bases of the junction unmatched. For the CDR3, the DNA is TGTGCCAGCTTACGGGACAGGGGAGACGAGCAGTACTTC. This sequence encodes CASLRDRGDEQYF.